These T cell receptor beta chains were read from a single sample in a study of control samples from healthy donors and cancer patients. The assay was immunoSEQ multiplex PCR, and TCRdb's table has in-frame clones only and misses some. Of 150,000 to 200,000 clones in the sample, 70% to 90% were seen once. The material sequenced was blood. These TCRs come from a man in his late teens or twenties in good health. Each CDR3 is given with its conserved first and last residue. The D gene is left open where the match is weak. Clone size appears in some rows only: once, few, many, or a class for an expanded clone.

size: once
D: -
V: TRBV24-1
length: 16
J: TRBJ2-2
CDR3: CATSDRRWQNTGELFF
DNA: TGTGCCACCAGTGACCGAAGGTGGCAGAACACCGGGGAGCTGTTTTTT

size: -
D: -
V: TRBV19
length: 16
J: TRBJ2-3
CDR3: CASSIDASLRTDTQYF
DNA: TGTGCCAGTAGTATCGATGCTTCCCTCCGCACAGATACGCAGTATTTT

size: -
D: -
V: TRBV5-1
length: 15
J: TRBJ1-2
CDR3: CASSPDPQGRYGYTF
DNA: TGCGCCAGCAGCCCTGACCCCCAGGGGAGATATGGCTACACCTTC

size: -
D: TRBD2
V: TRBV5-1
length: 16
J: TRBJ2-3
CDR3: CASSTTSGSRTDTQYF
DNA: TGCGCCAGCAGCACGACTAGCGGGTCTCGCACAGATACGCAGTATTTT

size: -
D: -
V: TRBV10-3
length: 13
J: TRBJ1-3
CDR3: CAISESPGNTIYF
DNA: TGTGCCATCAGTGAGTCGCCAGGAAACACCATATATTTT

size: -
D: -
V: TRBV19
length: 11
J: TRBJ2-5
CDR3: CASSTQETQYF
DNA: TGTGCCAGTAGCACACAAGAGACCCAGTACTTC

size: -
D: -
V: TRBV6-2/TRBV6-3
length: 16
J: TRBJ1-1
CDR3: CASSYFSGKLNTEAFF
DNA: TGTGCCAGCAGTTACTTCTCCGGAAAACTGAACACTGAAGCTTTCTTT

size: -
D: -
V: TRBV30
length: 13
J: TRBJ1-5
CDR3: CAWTHSANQPQHF
DNA: TGTGCCTGGACCCACAGCGCTAATCAGCCCCAGCATTTT

size: -
D: -
V: TRBV9
length: 14
J: TRBJ2-5
CDR3: CASSVEQRQETQYF
DNA: TGTGCCAGCAGCGTAGAACAGAGACAAGAGACCCAGTACTTC

size: -
D: TRBD2
V: TRBV6-2/TRBV6-3
length: 16
J: TRBJ2-3
CDR3: CASSSLSGGNGDTQYF
DNA: TGTGCCAGCAGTAGCCTTAGCGGGGGTAACGGAGATACGCAGTATTTT

size: -
D: -
V: TRBV5-1
length: 13
J: TRBJ2-5
CDR3: CASSPKSQETQYF
DNA: TGCGCCAGCAGCCCGAAATCGCAAGAGACCCAGTACTTC

size: -
D: TRBD1
V: TRBV6-2/TRBV6-3
length: 16
J: TRBJ2-4
CDR3: CASSYSLGGPSGIQYF
DNA: TGTGCCAGCAGTTACTCGCTAGGGGGCCCTTCGGGCATTCAGTACTTC

size: -
D: TRBD1
V: TRBV6-4
length: 18
J: TRBJ2-4
CDR3: CASSDSGQGGEAKNIQYF
DNA: TGTGCCAGCAGTGACTCAGGACAGGGGGGGGAAGCCAAAAACATTCAGTACTTC

size: -
D: -
V: TRBV19
length: 14
J: TRBJ1-3
CDR3: CASNSRESGNTIYF
DNA: TGTGCCAGTAACAGCAGGGAATCTGGAAACACCATATATTTT

size: -
D: -
V: TRBV30
length: 15
J: TRBJ1-5
CDR3: CAWSVRGQYNQPQHF
DNA: TGTGCCTGGAGTGTCCGAGGGCAGTACAATCAGCCCCAGCATTTT

size: -
D: -
V: TRBV3-1/TRBV3-2
length: 14
J: TRBJ2-3
CDR3: CASSQGAVGDTQYF
DNA: TGTGCCAGCAGCCAAGGAGCAGTGGGAGATACGCAGTATTTT

size: -
D: TRBD2
V: TRBV7-6
length: 16
J: TRBJ2-1
CDR3: CASSSTSGGRYNEQFF
DNA: TGTGCCAGCAGCTCGACTAGCGGGGGGAGGTACAATGAGCAGTTCTTC

size: -
D: TRBD1
V: TRBV27
length: 15
J: TRBJ2-1
CDR3: CASRTQGASYNEQFF
DNA: TGTGCCAGCAGAACCCAGGGGGCCTCCTACAATGAGCAGTTCTTC

size: -
D: -
V: TRBV7-9
length: 15
J: TRBJ1-1
CDR3: CASSLTDWENTEAFF
DNA: TGTGCCAGCAGCTTAACGGACTGGGAGAACACTGAAGCTTTCTTT

size: -
D: -
V: TRBV5-5
length: 14
J: TRBJ1-5
CDR3: CASSLQGGNQPQHF
DNA: TGTGCCAGCAGCTTGCAGGGAGGCAATCAGCCCCAGCATTTT

size: -
D: -
V: TRBV5-1
length: 15
J: TRBJ1-4
CDR3: CASSSAGLANEKLFF
DNA: TGCGCCAGCAGCTCAGCAGGGTTGGCTAATGAAAAACTGTTTTTT

size: -
D: -
V: TRBV7-9
length: 12
J: TRBJ2-2
CDR3: CARQERHGELFF
DNA: TGTGCCAGACAGGAGCGACACGGGGAGCTGTTTTTT